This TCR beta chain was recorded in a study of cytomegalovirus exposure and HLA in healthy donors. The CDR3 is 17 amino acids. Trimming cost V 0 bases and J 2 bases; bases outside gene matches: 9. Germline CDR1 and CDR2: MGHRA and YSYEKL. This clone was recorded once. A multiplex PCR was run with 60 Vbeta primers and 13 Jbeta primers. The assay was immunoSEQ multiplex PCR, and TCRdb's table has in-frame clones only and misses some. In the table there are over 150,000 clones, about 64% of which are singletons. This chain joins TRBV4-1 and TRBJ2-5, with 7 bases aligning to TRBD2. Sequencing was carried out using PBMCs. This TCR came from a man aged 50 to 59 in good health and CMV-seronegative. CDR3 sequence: CASSQDSASGDQETQYF. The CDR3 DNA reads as TGCGCCAGCAGCCAAGATAGTGCTAGCGGTGATCAAGAGACCCAGTACTTC.